Ten or more counts support the clone carrying this T cell receptor (beta chain). This record belongs to a study of regulatory T cells in long-lasting Graves disease. With iRepertoire HTBI primers and Arm-PCR of CDR3 regions, TCR beta libraries were built. TCRdb itself ran the multiplex PCR reads through MiXCR, one entry per CDR3 protein. The sample includes about 540,000 distinct CDR3 sequences, about 13% of them seen just once. Indicated time point: newly diagnosed GD, antithyroid drugs for less than 3 months. The TCR library was made from RNA extracted from PBMCs. V shed 7 bases, J shed 2 bases, and the junction held 5 bases outside the gene matches. The CDR3 consists of 14 residues. The sample was also linked to a second study, of T cells in Graves' hyperthyroidism and ophthalmopathy. That work states: Through a model of 13 V-J features, ophthalmopathy was separated from stable hyperthyroidism.

The clonotype originates from a man under 40 with Graves disease. The source material was peripheral blood mononuclear cells (PBMCs), sampled at new diagnosis, from a patient treated with antithyroid drugs. This sequence joins TRBV12-3 or TRBV12-4 and TRBJ2-7, with TRBD2 identical over 10 bases. The CDR3 here is CASTTSGETYEQYF. The CDR3 DNA sequence: TGTGCCAGCACCACTAGCGGGGAAACCTACGAGCAGTACTTC.